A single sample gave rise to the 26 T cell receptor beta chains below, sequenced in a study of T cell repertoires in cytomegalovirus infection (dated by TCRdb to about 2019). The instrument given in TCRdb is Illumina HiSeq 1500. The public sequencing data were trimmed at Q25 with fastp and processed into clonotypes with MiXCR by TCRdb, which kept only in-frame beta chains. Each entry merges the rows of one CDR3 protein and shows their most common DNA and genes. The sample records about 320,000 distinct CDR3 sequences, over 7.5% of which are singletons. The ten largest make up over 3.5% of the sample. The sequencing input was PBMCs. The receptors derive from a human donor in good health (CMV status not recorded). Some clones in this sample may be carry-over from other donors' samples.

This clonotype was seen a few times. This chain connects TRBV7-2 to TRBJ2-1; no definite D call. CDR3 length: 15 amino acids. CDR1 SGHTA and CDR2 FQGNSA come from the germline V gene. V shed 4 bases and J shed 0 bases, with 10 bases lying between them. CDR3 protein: CASSSRESSYNEQFF. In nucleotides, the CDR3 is TGTGCCAGCAGCTCCCGCGAAAGCTCCTACAATGAGCAGTTCTTC.

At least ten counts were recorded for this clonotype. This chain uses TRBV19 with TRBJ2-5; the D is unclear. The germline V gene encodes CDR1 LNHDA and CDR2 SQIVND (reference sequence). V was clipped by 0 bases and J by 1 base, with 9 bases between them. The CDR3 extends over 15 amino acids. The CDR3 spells CASSIDMAFQETQYF. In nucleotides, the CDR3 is TGTGCCAGTAGTATAGATATGGCCTTCCAAGAGACCCAGTACTTC.

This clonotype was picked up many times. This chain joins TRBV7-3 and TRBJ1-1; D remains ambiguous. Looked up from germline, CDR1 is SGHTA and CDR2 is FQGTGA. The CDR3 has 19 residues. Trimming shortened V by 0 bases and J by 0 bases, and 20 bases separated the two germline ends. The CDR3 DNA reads TGTGCCAGCAGCTTAACCCTCCGGGAGAGGCTACGGTTGAACACTGAAGCTTTCTTT. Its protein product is CASSLTLRERLRLNTEAFF.

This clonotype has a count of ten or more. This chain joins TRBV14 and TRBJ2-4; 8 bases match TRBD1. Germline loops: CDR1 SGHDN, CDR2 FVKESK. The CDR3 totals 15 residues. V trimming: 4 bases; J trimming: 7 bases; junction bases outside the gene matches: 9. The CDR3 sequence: CASSPDRTGWNIQYF. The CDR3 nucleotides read TGTGCCAGCAGCCCCGATCGGACAGGGTGGAACATTCAGTACTTC.

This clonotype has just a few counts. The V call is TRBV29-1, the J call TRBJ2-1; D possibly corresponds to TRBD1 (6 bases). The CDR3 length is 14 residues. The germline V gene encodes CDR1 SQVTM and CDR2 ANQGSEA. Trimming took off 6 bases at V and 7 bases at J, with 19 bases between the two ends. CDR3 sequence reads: CSVFTLGQGNEQFF. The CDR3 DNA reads TGCAGCGTCTTTACCCTCGGTCAGGGGAATGAGCAGTTCTTC.

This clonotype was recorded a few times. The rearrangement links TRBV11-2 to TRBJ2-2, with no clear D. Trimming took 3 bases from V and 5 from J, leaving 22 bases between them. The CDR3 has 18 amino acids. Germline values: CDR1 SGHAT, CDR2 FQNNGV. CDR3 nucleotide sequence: TGTGCCAGCAGCTTCCCACGTACCTTCGTGGGATGGACCGGGGAGCTGTTTTTT. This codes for CASSFPRTFVGWTGELFF.

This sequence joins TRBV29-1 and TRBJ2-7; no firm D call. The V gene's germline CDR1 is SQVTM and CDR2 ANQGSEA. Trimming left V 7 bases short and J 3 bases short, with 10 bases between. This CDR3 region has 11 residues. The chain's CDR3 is CSGLTHYEQYF. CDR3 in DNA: TGCAGCGGACTTACCCACTACGAGCAGTACTTC.

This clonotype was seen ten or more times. The CDR3: CSACAPGQGSNEQFF. The DNA for the CDR3 is TGCAGTGCTTGCGCTCCGGGACAGGGAAGCAATGAGCAGTTCTTC. V usage is TRBV20-1 and J usage is TRBJ2-1; 9 bases are shared with TRBD1. CDR1 DFQATT and CDR2 SNEGSKA come from the germline V gene (reference sequence). V lost 5 bases and J lost 6; bases outside the gene matches: 11. The CDR3 sequence is 15 residues long.

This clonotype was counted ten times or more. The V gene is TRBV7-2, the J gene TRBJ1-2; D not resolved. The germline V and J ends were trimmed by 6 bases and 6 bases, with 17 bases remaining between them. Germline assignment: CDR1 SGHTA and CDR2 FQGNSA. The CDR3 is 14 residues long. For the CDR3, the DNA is TGTGCCAGCAGTCCTGGAGGGAGAACTAATGGCTACACCTTC. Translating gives CASSPGGRTNGYTF.

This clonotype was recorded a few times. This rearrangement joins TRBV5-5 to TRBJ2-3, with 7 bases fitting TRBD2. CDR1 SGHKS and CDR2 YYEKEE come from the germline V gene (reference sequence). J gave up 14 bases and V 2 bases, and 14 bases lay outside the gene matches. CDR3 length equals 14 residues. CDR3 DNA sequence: TGTGCCAGCAGCTTACGGGGGGTGGAGGGCCCGAGGTATTTT. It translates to CASSLRGVEGPRYF.

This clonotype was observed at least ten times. CDR3 amino acids: CASSPSADTQYF. As DNA, the CDR3 is TGTGCCAGCAGCCCCTCCGCAGATACGCAGTATTTT. The rearrangement links TRBV12-3 or TRBV12-4 to TRBJ2-3; D not certain. Trimming cost V 6 bases and J 4 bases, with 8 bases left between them. This CDR3 is 12 amino acids long.

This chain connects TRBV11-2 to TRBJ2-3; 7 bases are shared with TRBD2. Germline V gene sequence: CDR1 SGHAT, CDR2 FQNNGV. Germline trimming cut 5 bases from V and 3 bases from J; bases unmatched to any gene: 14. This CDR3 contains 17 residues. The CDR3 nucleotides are TGTGCCAGCAGCCCACTCTGGGGGGGGACGCCTACAGATACGCAGTATTTT. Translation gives CASSPLWGGTPTDTQYF.

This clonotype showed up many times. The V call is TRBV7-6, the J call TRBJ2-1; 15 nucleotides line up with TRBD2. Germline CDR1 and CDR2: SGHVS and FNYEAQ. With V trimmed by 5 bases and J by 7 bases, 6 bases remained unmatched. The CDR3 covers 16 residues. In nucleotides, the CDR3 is TGTGCCAGCAGCCGGACTAGCGGGAGGGCCTGGAATGAGCAGTTCTTC. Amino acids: CASSRTSGRAWNEQFF.

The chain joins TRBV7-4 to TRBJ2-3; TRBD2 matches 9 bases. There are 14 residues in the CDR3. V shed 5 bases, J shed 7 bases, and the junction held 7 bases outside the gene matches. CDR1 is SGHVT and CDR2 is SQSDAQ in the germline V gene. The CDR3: CASSMRGGENTQYF. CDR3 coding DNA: TGTGCCAGCAGCATGCGGGGGGGCGAAAATACGCAGTATTTT.

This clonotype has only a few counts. CDR3: CASSSLAGTDTQYF. The DNA for the CDR3 is TGTGCCAGCAGCTCGCTAGCTGGCACAGATACGCAGTATTTT. The chain has TRBV11-2 and TRBJ2-3, with a possible D match to TRBD2 (5 bases). The V gene lost 4 bases and the J gene lost 1 base, with 9 bases spanning the gap. Germline CDR1 is SGHAT and CDR2 is FQNNGV. This CDR3 has 14 amino acids.

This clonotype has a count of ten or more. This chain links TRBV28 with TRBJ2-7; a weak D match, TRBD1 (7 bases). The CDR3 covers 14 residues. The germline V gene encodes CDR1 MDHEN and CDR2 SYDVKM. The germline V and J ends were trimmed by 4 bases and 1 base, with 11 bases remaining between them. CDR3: CASSSSGGSYEQYF. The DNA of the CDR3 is TGTGCCAGCAGTTCCTCAGGGGGGTCCTACGAGCAGTACTTC.

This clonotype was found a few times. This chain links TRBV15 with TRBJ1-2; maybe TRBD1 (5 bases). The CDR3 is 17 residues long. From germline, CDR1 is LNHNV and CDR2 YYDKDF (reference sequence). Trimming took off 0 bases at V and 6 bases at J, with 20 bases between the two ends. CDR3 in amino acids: CATSREWTISTQDGYTF. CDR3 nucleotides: TGTGCCACCAGCAGAGAGTGGACGATAAGTACACAGGATGGCTACACCTTC.

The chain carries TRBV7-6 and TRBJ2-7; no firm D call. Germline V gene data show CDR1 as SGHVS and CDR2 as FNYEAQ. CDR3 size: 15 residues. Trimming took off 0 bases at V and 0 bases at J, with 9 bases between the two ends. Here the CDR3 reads CASSLAGRSSYEQYF. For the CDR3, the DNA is TGTGCCAGCAGCTTAGCCGGTAGGAGCTCCTACGAGCAGTACTTC.

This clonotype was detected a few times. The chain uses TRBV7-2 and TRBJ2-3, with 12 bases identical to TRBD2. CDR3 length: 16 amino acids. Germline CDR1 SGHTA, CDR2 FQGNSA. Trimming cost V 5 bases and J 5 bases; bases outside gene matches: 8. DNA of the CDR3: TGTGCCAGCAGCACCAGACTAGCGGGAGTAGGAGATACGCAGTATTTT. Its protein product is CASSTRLAGVGDTQYF.

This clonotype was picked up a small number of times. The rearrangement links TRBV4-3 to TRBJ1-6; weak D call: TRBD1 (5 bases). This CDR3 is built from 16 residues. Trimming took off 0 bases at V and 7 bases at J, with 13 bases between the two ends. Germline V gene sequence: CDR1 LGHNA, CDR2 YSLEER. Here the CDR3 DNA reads TGCGCCAGCAGCCAAGATAATCAGGGTTGGAATTCACCCCTCCACTTT. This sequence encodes CASSQDNQGWNSPLHF.

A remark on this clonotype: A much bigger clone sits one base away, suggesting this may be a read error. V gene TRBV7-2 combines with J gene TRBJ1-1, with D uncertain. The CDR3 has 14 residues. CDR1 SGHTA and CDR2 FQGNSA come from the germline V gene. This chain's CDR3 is CAGSRPILNTEAFF. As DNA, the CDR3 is TGTGCCGGCAGCAGGCCGATCTTGAACACTGAAGCTTTCTTT.

The CDR3 loop reads CASSLTSGGIYNEQFF. The CDR3 DNA reads TGTGCCAGCAGCTTAACGTCGGGGGGGATTTACAATGAGCAGTTCTTC. This chain uses TRBV7-3 with TRBJ2-1; 8 bases match TRBD2. CDR1 is SGHTA, CDR2 FQGTGA, per germline. The CDR3 has 16 residues. Trimming at V came to 0 bases and at J to 4 bases, leaving 5 bases not matched to a gene.

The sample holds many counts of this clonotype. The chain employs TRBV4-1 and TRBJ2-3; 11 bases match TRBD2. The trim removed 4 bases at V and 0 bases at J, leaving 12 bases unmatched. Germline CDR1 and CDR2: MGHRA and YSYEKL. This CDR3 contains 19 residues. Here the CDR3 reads CASSLPGASGRLSTDTQYF. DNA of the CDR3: TGCGCCAGCAGCCTACCAGGGGCTAGCGGGAGGCTGAGCACAGATACGCAGTATTTT.

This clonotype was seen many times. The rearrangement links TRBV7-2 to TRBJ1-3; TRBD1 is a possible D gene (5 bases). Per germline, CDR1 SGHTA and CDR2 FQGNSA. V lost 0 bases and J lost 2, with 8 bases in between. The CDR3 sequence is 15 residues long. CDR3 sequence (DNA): TGTGCCAGCAGCTTAGCGAGGGGAGCTGGAAACACCATATATTTT. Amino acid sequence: CASSLARGAGNTIYF.

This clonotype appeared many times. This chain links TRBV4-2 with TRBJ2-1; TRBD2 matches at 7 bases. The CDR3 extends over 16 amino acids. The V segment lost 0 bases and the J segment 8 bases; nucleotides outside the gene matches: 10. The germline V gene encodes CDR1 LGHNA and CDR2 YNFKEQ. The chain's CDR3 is CASSQDPGGSGDEQFF. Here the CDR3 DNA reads TGTGCCAGCAGCCAAGATCCCGGCGGGAGTGGCGATGAGCAGTTCTTC.

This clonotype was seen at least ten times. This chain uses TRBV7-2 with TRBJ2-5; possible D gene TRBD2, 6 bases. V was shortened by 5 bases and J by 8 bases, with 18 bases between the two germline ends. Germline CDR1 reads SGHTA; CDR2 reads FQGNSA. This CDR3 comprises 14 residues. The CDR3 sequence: CASSPFLVGSTQYF. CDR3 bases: TGTGCCAGCAGCCCCTTCCTAGTCGGGAGTACCCAGTACTTC. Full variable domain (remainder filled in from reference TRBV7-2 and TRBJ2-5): GAGVSQSPSNKVTEKGKDVELRCDPISGHTALYWYRQSLGQGLEFLIYFQGNSAPDKSGLPSDRFSAERTGGSVSTLTIQRTQQEDSAVYLCASSPFLVGSTQYFGPGTRLLVL.